The entry below describes one T cell receptor (beta chain). Its target is unknown. The PCR used 60 Vbeta and 13 Jbeta primers. The data were produced by immunoSEQ multiplex PCR, yet TCRdb's version contains in-frame clones alone and is incomplete. The sample has approximately 170,000 clones; approximately 75% are singletons. CDR3 length equals 13 residues. V lost 3 bases to trimming and J lost 7 bases, with 11 bases between them. Germline V gene data show CDR1 as LGHNT and CDR2 as FRNRAP. This specimen comes from a study of cytomegalovirus exposure and HLA in healthy donors. Overall study context: Earlier findings included about 120 million unique TCR beta sequences obtained from roughly 200 million T cells. Notes on the study in general: Later work showed greater clonal expansion in HLA-associated TCR beta chains than in equally common others.

This TCR was recovered from a girl aged 5-17 years in good health and CMV-seronegative. Source material: PBMCs. V and J are TRBV12-5 and TRBJ2-3; no clear D gene. DNA for the CDR3: TGTGCTAGTGGTTTAAGCGCTGAGCATACGCAGTATTTT. It translates to CASGLSAEHTQYF.